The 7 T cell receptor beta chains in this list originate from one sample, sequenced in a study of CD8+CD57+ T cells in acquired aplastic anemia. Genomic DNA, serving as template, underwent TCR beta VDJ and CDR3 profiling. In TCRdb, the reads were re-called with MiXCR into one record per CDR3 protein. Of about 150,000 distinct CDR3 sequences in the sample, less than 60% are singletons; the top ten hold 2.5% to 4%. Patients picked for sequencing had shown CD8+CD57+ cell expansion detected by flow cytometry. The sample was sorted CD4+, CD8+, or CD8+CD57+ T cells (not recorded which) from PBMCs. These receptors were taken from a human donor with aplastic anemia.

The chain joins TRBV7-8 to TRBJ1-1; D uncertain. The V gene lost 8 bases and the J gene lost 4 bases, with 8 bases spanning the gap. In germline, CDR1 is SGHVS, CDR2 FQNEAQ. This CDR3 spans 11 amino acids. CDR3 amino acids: CASRVGTEAFF. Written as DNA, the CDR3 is TGTGCCAGCCGCGTTGGCACTGAAGCTTTCTTT.

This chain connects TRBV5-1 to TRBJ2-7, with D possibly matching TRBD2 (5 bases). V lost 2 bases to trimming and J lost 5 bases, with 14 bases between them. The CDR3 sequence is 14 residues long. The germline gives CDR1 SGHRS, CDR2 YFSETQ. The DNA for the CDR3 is TGCGCCAGCAGCTTCTTACGGGATACGGACGAGCAGTACTTC. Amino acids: CASSFLRDTDEQYF.

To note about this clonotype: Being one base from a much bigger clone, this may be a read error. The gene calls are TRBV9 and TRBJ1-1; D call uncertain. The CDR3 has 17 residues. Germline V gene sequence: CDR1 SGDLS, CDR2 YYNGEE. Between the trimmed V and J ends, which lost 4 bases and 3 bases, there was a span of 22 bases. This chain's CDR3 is CASSPRGGARIDTEAFF. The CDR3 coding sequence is TGTGCCAGCAGCCCCCGGGGTGGTGCGAGGATTGACACTGAAGCTTTCTTT.

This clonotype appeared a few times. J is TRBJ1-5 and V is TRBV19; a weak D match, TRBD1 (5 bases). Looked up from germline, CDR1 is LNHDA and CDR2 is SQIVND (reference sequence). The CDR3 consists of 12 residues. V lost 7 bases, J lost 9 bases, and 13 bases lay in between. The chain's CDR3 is CASTDTSLPQHF. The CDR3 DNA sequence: TGTGCCAGTACGGACACCTCATTGCCCCAGCATTTT.

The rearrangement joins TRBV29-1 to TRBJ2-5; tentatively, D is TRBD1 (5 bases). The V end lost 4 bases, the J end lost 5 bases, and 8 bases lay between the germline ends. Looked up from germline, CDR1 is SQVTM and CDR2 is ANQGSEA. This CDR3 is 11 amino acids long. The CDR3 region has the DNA TGCAGCGTTGGAAAGGGGGAGACCCAGTACTTC. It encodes CSVGKGETQYF.

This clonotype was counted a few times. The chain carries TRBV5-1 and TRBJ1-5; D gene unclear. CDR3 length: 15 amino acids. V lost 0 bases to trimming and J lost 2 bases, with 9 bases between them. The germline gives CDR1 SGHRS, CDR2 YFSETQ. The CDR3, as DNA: TGCGCCAGCAGCTTGGAGTCAGGCCGCAATCAGCCCCAGCATTTT. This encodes CASSLESGRNQPQHF.

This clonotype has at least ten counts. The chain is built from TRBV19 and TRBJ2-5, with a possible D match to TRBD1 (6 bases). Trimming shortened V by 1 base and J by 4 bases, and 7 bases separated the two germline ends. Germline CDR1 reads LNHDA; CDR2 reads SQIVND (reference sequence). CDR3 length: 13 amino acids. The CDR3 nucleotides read TGTGCCAGTAGTATAGGGGGGCGAGAGACCCAGTACTTC. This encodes CASSIGGRETQYF.